The next 28 T cell receptor beta chains were all read from a single sample in a study of radiation and T cells in renal cell carcinoma. Using immunoSEQ multiplex PCR, the repertoire was profiled, and TCRdb retains in-frame clones only, with some absent. The sample holds about 130,000 clones, roughly 90% seen once. As to time point: baseline pretreatment blood. Treatment here: 15 Gy SBRT to primary tumor, nephrectomy 4 weeks later. This material consisted of blood, taken from a patient whose treatment included radiotherapy and nephrectomy. The receptors originated from a woman in her fifties or sixties with renal cell carcinoma.

The table lists this clone with a few counts. V gene TRBV29-1 combines with J gene TRBJ1-2; possibly TRBD1 for D (5 bases). The germline CDR1 and CDR2 sequences are SQVTM and ANQGSEA. V lost 0 bases and J 8 bases, leaving 10 bases between the germline ends. This CDR3 is 12 amino acids long. CDR3: CSVEDRRGGYTF. In nucleotides, the CDR3 is TGCAGCGTTGAAGATAGGCGGGGCGGCTACACCTTC.

The chain uses TRBV6-1 and TRBJ2-7, with 8 bases that match TRBD2. V dropped 4 bases and J dropped 2; count of bases not matched to a gene: 7. Germline V lookup: CDR1 MNHNS, CDR2 SASEGT. The CDR3 is made up of 15 amino acids. Here the CDR3 DNA reads TGTGCCAGCAGTGCCGAAGCGGGGGAAACCTACGAGCAGTACTTC. It specifies CASSAEAGETYEQYF.

The rearrangement joins TRBV4-1 to TRBJ1-1, with D perhaps TRBD1 (5 bases). The CDR3 has 15 residues. Trimming stripped 0 bases from V and 6 bases from J, with 14 bases between. Germline V gives CDR1 MGHRA, CDR2 YSYEKL. The CDR3 bases are TGCGCCAGCAGCCAAGACACCGGGGCAGGCTCTGAAGCTTTCTTT. Protein: CASSQDTGAGSEAFF.

The rearrangement links TRBV11-2 to TRBJ2-3; no firm D call. Trimming removed 1 base from V and 7 bases from J, with 6 bases in between. Germline CDR1 and CDR2: SGHAT and FQNNGV. The CDR3 contains 12 residues. Here the CDR3 DNA reads TGTGCCAGCAGCTTAGGCATTAATACGCAGTATTTT. This sequence encodes CASSLGINTQYF.

The chain joins TRBV11-2 to TRBJ1-1; tentative D call: TRBD1 (5 bases). V lost 5 bases and J lost 4, with 11 bases in between. This CDR3 has 13 amino acids. Germline CDR1 reads SGHAT; CDR2 reads FQNNGV. The CDR3 sequence: CASSPGGSTEAFF. CDR3 sequence (DNA): TGTGCCAGCAGCCCTGGGGGTAGCACTGAAGCTTTCTTT.

The CDR3 loop reads CAWSVGQGGNEKLFF. CDR3 nucleotide sequence: TGTGCCTGGAGTGTGGGACAGGGAGGTAATGAAAAACTGTTTTTT. The chain combines TRBV30 with TRBJ1-4, with 9 nucleotides matching TRBD1. Germline V lookup: CDR1 GTSNPN, CDR2 SVGIG (reference sequence). Germline trimming cut 0 bases from V and 4 bases from J; bases unmatched to any gene: 3. The CDR3 consists of 15 residues.

This rearrangement joins TRBV18 to TRBJ2-4; 10 nucleotides align to TRBD1. Looked up from germline, CDR1 is KGHSH and CDR2 is LQKENI. V gave up 4 bases and J gave up 6 bases; unmatched junction bases: 18. The CDR3 has 19 residues. CDR3 sequence: CASSLQLPGTGETRNIQYF. As DNA, the CDR3 is TGTGCCAGCTCACTACAACTACCCGGGACAGGGGAGACGAGAAACATTCAGTACTTC.

The CDR3 reads CASSERTEFNEKLFF. The CDR3 coding sequence is TGTGCCAGCAGTGAAAGGACAGAGTTTAATGAAAAACTGTTTTTT. The chain uses TRBV2 and TRBJ1-4; a possible D gene is TRBD1 (6 bases). The V gene lost 2 bases and the J gene lost 4 bases, with 11 bases spanning the gap. From germline, CDR1 is SNHLY and CDR2 FYNNEI. This CDR3 is 15 amino acids long.

J is TRBJ1-2 and V is TRBV5-1; D unclear. The CDR3 consists of 16 residues. V lost 0 bases and J lost 0, with 12 bases in between. Germline CDR1 and CDR2: SGHRS and YFSETQ. The CDR3: CASSLEWPTSNYGYTF. The CDR3 DNA reads TGCGCCAGCAGCTTGGAGTGGCCGACCTCTAACTATGGCTACACCTTC.

The chain employs TRBV2 and TRBJ1-1, with TRBD1 as a possible D gene (5 bases). The V gene lost 5 bases and the J gene lost 5 bases, with 15 bases spanning the gap. The CDR3 runs 14 residues. Germline V gives CDR1 SNHLY, CDR2 FYNNEI. The CDR3 protein is CASSTRDGETEAFF. The CDR3 coding sequence is TGTGCCAGCAGTACCCGGGACGGAGAAACTGAAGCTTTCTTT.

As DNA, the CDR3 is TGTGCCAGCAGTGGAGCGGGGGTTTCCTACAATGAGCAGTTCTTC. Protein sequence: CASSGAGVSYNEQFF. The rearrangement uses TRBV2 and TRBJ2-1; 8 bases are shared with TRBD2. The CDR3 covers 15 residues. The trim removed 4 bases at V and 1 base at J, leaving 3 bases unmatched. The V gene's germline CDR1 is SNHLY and CDR2 FYNNEI.

This rearrangement joins TRBV5-1 to TRBJ2-3; the match to TRBD2 covers 8 bases. Trimming cost V 4 bases and J 2 bases; bases outside gene matches: 12. Germline V lookup: CDR1 SGHRS, CDR2 YFSETQ. This CDR3 is built from 17 residues. This chain's CDR3 is CASSPLLGGGPTDTQYF. Written as DNA, the CDR3 is TGCGCCAGCAGCCCCCTCCTCGGGGGGGGGCCCACAGATACGCAGTATTTT.

The genes are TRBV9 and TRBJ2-1, with 10 nucleotides matching TRBD2. V gave up 0 bases and J gave up 8 bases; unmatched junction bases: 5. The germline V gene encodes CDR1 SGDLS and CDR2 YYNGEE. The CDR3 extends over 15 amino acids. The CDR3 bases are TGTGCCAGCAGCGTAGAAGCGGGGGGGCGAGATGAGCAGTTCTTC. It encodes CASSVEAGGRDEQFF.

The V call is TRBV5-8, the J call TRBJ2-7, with D perhaps assigned TRBD1 or TRBD2 (7 bases each). Germline V lookup: CDR1 SGHTS, CDR2 YDEGEE. With 5 bases removed from V and 2 bases from J, the gap between germline ends came to 17 bases. CDR3 length equals 15 residues. The CDR3 sequence: CASRGRDSRTYEQYF. The CDR3 DNA reads TGTGCCAGCAGAGGGAGGGACAGCCGAACCTACGAGCAGTACTTC.

The rearrangement links TRBV2 to TRBJ2-7; 9 nucleotides agree with TRBD1. The length of the CDR3 is 15 residues. From germline, CDR1 is SNHLY and CDR2 FYNNEI. Trimming took 3 bases from V and 2 from J; bases not matched to a gene: 5. CDR3 amino acids: CASSDRDRATYEQYF. As DNA, the CDR3 is TGTGCCAGCAGTGATAGGGACAGGGCTACCTACGAGCAGTACTTC. Variable domain in full (rest from reference TRBV2 and TRBJ2-7): EPEVTQTPSHQVTQMGQEVILRCVPISNHLYFYWYRQILGQKVEFLVSFYNNEISEKSEIFDDQFSVERPDGSNFTLKIRSTKLEDSAMYFCASSDRDRATYEQYFGPGTRLTVT.

Regarding this clone: This CDR3 is also generated by other DNA sequences in the sample. This rearrangement joins TRBV7-2 to TRBJ1-2; no definite D call. Trimming removed 2 bases at V and 2 bases at J, with 9 bases between. This CDR3 is built from 14 residues. Germline V lookup: CDR1 SGHTA, CDR2 FQGNSA. The CDR3 is CASSLSGGNYGYTF. CDR3 nucleotide sequence: TGTGCCAGCAGCTTATCGGGAGGGAACTATGGCTACACCTTC. The complete variable domain, with remaining parts taken from reference TRBV7-2 and TRBJ1-2, reads GAGVSQSPSNKVTEKGKDVELRCDPISGHTALYWYRQSLGQGLEFLIYFQGNSAPDKSGLPSDRFSAERTGGSVSTLTIQRTQQEDSAVYLCASSLSGGNYGYTFGSGTRLTVV.

J is TRBJ1-2 and V is TRBV5-4; D is unresolved. The germline gives CDR1 SGHNT, CDR2 YYREEE (reference sequence). V shed 0 bases and J shed 7 bases, with 10 bases lying between them. This CDR3 is 13 amino acids long. The CDR3 sequence is CASSLETRSGYTF. For the CDR3, the DNA is TGTGCCAGCAGCTTGGAGACTAGAAGTGGCTACACCTTC.

The chain employs TRBV9 and TRBJ2-2; D perhaps matches TRBD2 (5 bases). Germline V CDR1 and CDR2: SGDLS, YYNGEE. The CDR3 length is 16 residues. V lost 3 bases to trimming and J lost 0 bases, with 12 bases between them. The CDR3 loop is CASSEGADPNTGELFF. The CDR3 nucleotides are TGTGCCAGCAGCGAGGGAGCGGACCCGAACACCGGGGAGCTGTTTTTT.

The chain carries TRBV5-8 and TRBJ2-1; 11 bases are shared with TRBD2. Germline V gene sequence: CDR1 SGHTS, CDR2 YDEGEE. The CDR3 runs 15 residues. With V trimmed by 4 bases and J by 7 bases, 7 bases remained unmatched. The CDR3 spells CASSLGLAGLNEQFF. The CDR3 bases are TGTGCCAGCAGCCTTGGACTAGCGGGCCTAAATGAGCAGTTCTTC.

The chain is built from TRBV2 and TRBJ1-1; possibly TRBD1 for D (6 bases). The CDR3 is 15 amino acids. Trimming removed 1 base from V and 2 bases from J, with 11 bases in between. Germline values: CDR1 SNHLY, CDR2 FYNNEI. CDR3 coding DNA: TGTGCCAGCAGTGAAGGGGGCAGGGGCAACACTGAAGCTTTCTTT. Its protein product is CASSEGGRGNTEAFF.

This chain connects TRBV7-9 to TRBJ1-6; D is undetermined. The ends were cut back, 3 bases at V and 5 bases at J, with 8 bases in the middle. Germline V gene lookup returns CDR1 SEHNR and CDR2 FQNEAQ (reference sequence). The CDR3 is 14 amino acids. The CDR3 sequence: CASSLEKNNSPLHF. The DNA for the CDR3 is TGTGCCAGCAGCTTGGAGAAAAATAATTCACCCCTCCACTTT. The variable domain in full, completed from reference TRBV7-9 and TRBJ1-6, reads DTGVSQNPRHKITKRGQNVTFRCDPISEHNRLYWYRQTLGQGPEFLTYFQNEAQLEKSRLLSDRFSAERPKGSFSTLEIQRTEQGDSAMYLCASSLEKNNSPLHFGNGTRLTVT.

V and J are TRBV11-3 and TRBJ2-2; tentative D call: TRBD2 (6 bases). Germline-derived CDR1 and CDR2 are SGHNT and YENEEA. The CDR3 has 16 residues. V dropped 1 base and J dropped 0 bases, with 9 bases sitting between them. The CDR3 sequence is CASSLVGGTNTGELFF. The CDR3 DNA sequence: TGTGCCAGCAGCTTAGTTGGGGGGACGAACACCGGGGAGCTGTTTTTT.

To note about this clone: This CDR3 is also generated by other DNA sequences in the sample. This chain links TRBV6-5 with TRBJ1-1; D possibly corresponds to TRBD1 (5 bases). Between the trimmed V and J ends, which lost 0 bases and 4 bases, there was a span of 9 bases. CDR3 length: 14 amino acids. CDR1 and CDR2 from the germline V gene are MNHEY and SVGAGI. CDR3 DNA sequence: TGTGCCAGCAGTTACTCTACAGGATCCACTGAAGCTTTCTTT. Translation: CASSYSTGSTEAFF.

The chain is built from TRBV5-6 and TRBJ1-2; maybe TRBD1 (5 bases). This CDR3 has 15 residues. The V gene's germline CDR1 is SGHDT and CDR2 YYEEEE. With 4 bases removed from V and 6 bases from J, the gap between germline ends came to 19 bases. CDR3 sequence reads: CASSDPAGFEDGYTF. The CDR3 bases are TGTGCCAGCAGCGATCCCGCAGGGTTTGAGGATGGCTACACCTTC.

The chain carries TRBV19 and TRBJ1-5; TRBD1 is a possible D gene (6 bases). Per the germline V gene, CDR1 is LNHDA and CDR2 is SQIVND (reference sequence). The CDR3 contains 16 residues. The germline V and J ends were trimmed by 3 bases and 3 bases, with 15 bases remaining between them. CDR3 in amino acids: CASSMGTGPPNQPQHF. The CDR3 DNA sequence: TGTGCCAGTAGTATGGGAACAGGGCCCCCCAATCAGCCCCAGCATTTT.

J is TRBJ1-6 and V is TRBV6-4, with D hard to call. Per germline, CDR1 MRHNA and CDR2 SNTAGT. There are 18 residues in the CDR3. V lost 0 bases and J lost 3, with 15 bases in between. Here the CDR3 reads CASSDSLWAIFYNSPLHF. The CDR3 region has the DNA TGTGCCAGCAGTGACTCTTTGTGGGCAATTTTCTATAATTCACCCCTCCACTTT.

The chain uses TRBV5-8 and TRBJ1-5; TRBD1 is a possible D gene (6 bases). Trimming shortened V by 2 bases and J by 2 bases, and 11 bases separated the two germline ends. CDR3 size: 15 residues. Germline V gene sequence: CDR1 SGHTS, CDR2 YDEGEE. The CDR3 here is CASSFQGMRNQPQHF. The DNA for the CDR3 is TGTGCCAGCAGCTTCCAGGGGATGCGCAATCAGCCCCAGCATTTT.

The chain is built from TRBV7-2 and TRBJ2-1, with TRBD2 matching over 8 bases. Germline assignment: CDR1 SGHTA and CDR2 FQGNSA. Losses at the gene ends were 4 bases for V and 1 base for J; bases not matched to a gene: 9. The CDR3 is 17 residues long. CDR3 sequence (DNA): TGTGCCAGCAGCTCTTCTTTTGCGGGGGGTTCCTACAATGAGCAGTTCTTC. It translates to CASSSSFAGGSYNEQFF. The full variable domain, completed using reference TRBV7-2 and TRBJ2-1, is GAGVSQSPSNKVTEKGKDVELRCDPISGHTALYWYRQSLGQGLEFLIYFQGNSAPDKSGLPSDRFSAERTGGSVSTLTIQRTQQEDSAVYLCASSSSFAGGSYNEQFFGPGTRLTVL.